This passage covers 30 T cell receptor beta chains from one sample sequenced in a study of T cells and Merkel cell carcinoma outcomes (dated by TCRdb to the early 2020s). Libraries were prepared through the immunoSEQ multiplex PCR assay. TCRdb stores this immuneACCESS table with in-frame sequences only. Part of the clones is absent; in the studies checked, under half of the shortfall reflects unresolved V genes, and no reason is known for the rest. The table for this sample lists about 15,000 clones; roughly 76% of them were counted only once. Roughly 10% of the sample is in the top ten clones. Sequencing was done on a sample of tumor tissue from Merkel cell carcinoma. The receptors originated from a human donor with Merkel cell carcinoma.

The chain carries TRBV11-3 and TRBJ2-1; 7 bases line up with TRBD2. Trimming at V came to 3 bases and at J to 0 bases, leaving 2 bases not matched to a gene. CDR1 is SGHNT, CDR2 YENEEA, per germline. The CDR3 loop spans 15 amino acids. CDR3 protein: CASSLGGSSYNEQFF. The CDR3 nucleotides are TGTGCCAGCAGCTTGGGAGGGAGCTCCTACAATGAGCAGTTCTTC. The complete variable domain, with remaining parts taken from reference TRBV11-3 and TRBJ2-1, reads EAGVVQSPRYKIIEKKQPVAFWCNPISGHNTLYWYLQNLGQGPELLIRYENEEAVDDSQLPKDRFSAERLKGVDSTLKIQPAELGDSAVYLCASSLGGSSYNEQFFGPGTRLTVL.

This clone was found a few times. The chain has TRBV6-1 and TRBJ2-5, with TRBD1 as a possible D gene (6 bases). The germline CDR1 and CDR2 sequences are MNHNS and SASEGT. CDR3 length equals 13 residues. Between the trimmed V and J ends, which lost 11 bases and 5 bases, there was a span of 18 bases. CDR3 in amino acids: CAAERGTSETQYF. CDR3 DNA: TGTGCCGCTGAAAGGGGGACATCGGAGACCCAGTACTTC.

The rearrangement uses TRBV7-3 and TRBJ1-2; perhaps TRBD1 as D (5 bases). Trimming shortened V by 5 bases and J by 0 bases, and 7 bases separated the two germline ends. Germline CDR1 and CDR2: SGHTA and FQGTGA. The CDR3 extends over 13 amino acids. The CDR3 sequence: CASSRDANYGYTF. The CDR3 DNA sequence: TGTGCCAGCAGCCGGGACGCTAACTATGGCTACACCTTC. Combining the CDR3 with reference TRBV7-3 and TRBJ1-2 gives the whole variable domain GAGVSQTPSNKVTEKGKYVELRCDPISGHTALYWYRQSLGQGPEFLIYFQGTGAADDSGLPNDRFFAVRPEGSVSTLKIQRTERGDSAVYLCASSRDANYGYTFGSGTRLTVV.

The chain employs TRBV4-1 and TRBJ2-7; no clear D gene. Trimming left V 3 bases short and J 6 bases short, with 18 bases between. The CDR3 sequence is 15 residues long. The germline gives CDR1 MGHRA, CDR2 YSYEKL. CDR3 sequence reads: CASSQGPPEFLEQYF. The DNA for the CDR3 is TGCGCCAGCAGCCAGGGCCCTCCGGAGTTCCTCGAGCAGTACTTC.

The V gene is TRBV30, the J gene TRBJ2-5, with 11 bases fitting TRBD1. The CDR3 has 15 residues. From germline, CDR1 is GTSNPN and CDR2 SVGIG (reference sequence). The V segment lost 0 bases and the J segment 5 bases; nucleotides outside the gene matches: 5. The CDR3 sequence is CAWSVQGTGGETQYF. The DNA for the CDR3 is TGTGCCTGGAGTGTACAGGGGACAGGGGGTGAGACCCAGTACTTC.

The rearrangement links TRBV7-2 to TRBJ2-7; D perhaps matches TRBD2 (5 bases). The CDR3 runs 15 residues. Per the germline V gene, CDR1 is SGHTA and CDR2 is FQGNSA. Trimming left V 5 bases short and J 3 bases short, with 17 bases between. CDR3 nucleotide sequence: TGTGCCAGCAGCCGACTCAACGCCCGGGGCTACGAGCAGTACTTC. Its protein product is CASSRLNARGYEQYF.

The chain links TRBV5-1 to TRBJ1-2; 8 nucleotides align to TRBD1. The CDR3 contains 15 residues. The germline V gene encodes CDR1 SGHRS and CDR2 YFSETQ. The V segment lost 4 bases and the J segment 8 bases; nucleotides outside the gene matches: 13. The CDR3 DNA sequence: TGCGCCAGCAGCGTAAACCCTGGACAGGGAGGCGGCTACACCTTC. Its protein is CASSVNPGQGGGYTF.

This clone is judged medium-sized. V usage is TRBV30 and J usage is TRBJ1-2, with D hard to call. Germline V lookup: CDR1 GTSNPN, CDR2 SVGIG (reference sequence). This CDR3 contains 12 residues. The V gene lost 4 bases and the J gene lost 1 base, with 7 bases spanning the gap. CDR3 sequence reads: CAWNHYNYGYTF. The CDR3 region has the DNA TGTGCCTGGAATCACTATAACTATGGCTACACCTTC.

This clone was recorded only once. CDR3: CASRQGSFGNSPLHF. The CDR3 nucleotides read TGTGCCAGCAGGCAGGGGTCATTTGGAAATTCACCCCTCCACTTT. V and J are TRBV13 and TRBJ1-6; the D gene is possibly TRBD1 (6 bases). CDR1 is PRHDT, CDR2 FYEKMQ, per germline (reference sequence). This CDR3 spans 15 amino acids. Trimming pared 6 bases from V and 7 bases from J, leaving 16 bases between.

The chain's CDR3 is CASSLRRTTDTQYF. CDR3 nucleotide sequence: TGTGCCAGCAGCTTAAGACGGACCACAGATACGCAGTATTTT. The chain combines TRBV7-2 with TRBJ2-3; no firm D call. V was shortened by 2 bases and J by 2 bases, with 8 bases between the two germline ends. The CDR3 has 14 residues. Germline V gene sequence: CDR1 SGHTA, CDR2 FQGNSA.

The chain combines TRBV18 with TRBJ1-5; the D gene is possibly TRBD1 (6 bases). Per the germline V gene, CDR1 is KGHSH and CDR2 is LQKENI. This CDR3 comprises 13 residues. V shed 6 bases and J shed 7 bases, with 13 bases lying between them. Here the CDR3 DNA reads TGTGCCAGCTCGTCGGGGGGCGACCAGCCCCAGCATTTT. Its translation: CASSSGGDQPQHF.

The chain uses TRBV28 and TRBJ1-1, with a possible D match to TRBD1 (6 bases). The CDR3 runs 16 residues. The germline V gene has CDR1 MDHEN and CDR2 SYDVKM. Trimming cost V 3 bases and J 4 bases, with 18 bases left between them. CDR3 region: CASSLTQGRWGTEAFF. The CDR3 DNA sequence: TGTGCCAGCAGTTTGACGCAGGGGCGATGGGGCACTGAAGCTTTCTTT.

The V call is TRBV2, the J call TRBJ1-5; D gene unclear. With 2 bases removed from V and 8 bases from J, the gap between germline ends came to 10 bases. This CDR3 has 13 amino acids. Looked up from germline, CDR1 is SNHLY and CDR2 is FYNNEI. The CDR3, as DNA: TGTGCCAGCAGTGAAACCCTCCGGGAGCCCCAGCATTTT. It codes for CASSETLREPQHF.

This chain connects TRBV6-6 to TRBJ1-2, with 12 bases matching TRBD1. This CDR3 has 15 residues. V lost 6 bases to trimming and J lost 4 bases; unmatched junction nucleotides: 6. Germline loops: CDR1 MNHNY, CDR2 SVGAGI (reference sequence). CDR3 in amino acids: CASSTGTGGVYGYTF. The CDR3 nucleotides are TGTGCCAGCAGCACCGGGACAGGGGGCGTCTATGGCTACACCTTC.

The chain carries TRBV28 and TRBJ2-3, with TRBD2 matching over 11 bases. Germline V gene lookup returns CDR1 MDHEN and CDR2 SYDVKM. The CDR3 has 14 residues. Germline trimming cut 8 bases from V and 3 bases from J; bases unmatched to any gene: 4. The chain's CDR3 is CASDTSGGTDTQYF. CDR3 bases: TGTGCCAGCGATACTAGCGGGGGAACAGATACGCAGTATTTT.

This clone has only one observation. The chain carries TRBV14 and TRBJ1-1, with no clear D. The CDR3 has 14 residues. Germline V lookup: CDR1 SGHDN, CDR2 FVKESK. The V gene lost 0 bases and the J gene lost 8 bases, with 13 bases spanning the gap. CDR3 coding DNA: TGTGCCAGCAGCCAAGAGGGCCTGTTTCGGGAAGCTTTCTTT. It encodes CASSQEGLFREAFF.

This clone was seen a few times. The chain carries TRBV18 and TRBJ2-6, with D maybe TRBD2 (6 bases). The germline V gene encodes CDR1 KGHSH and CDR2 LQKENI. V was trimmed by 3 bases and J by 0 bases, leaving 9 bases between them. The CDR3 is 16 amino acids. The CDR3 DNA follows: TGTGCCAGCTCACCGGGCGGGACCTCTGGGGCCAACGTCCTGACTTTC. It encodes CASSPGGTSGANVLTF.

The chain couples TRBV28 to TRBJ1-4, with D unresolved. CDR1 is MDHEN and CDR2 is SYDVKM in the germline V gene. V was cut by 6 bases and J by 12 bases, with 17 bases left in between. CDR3 size: 13 residues. The CDR3 is CASSPVPMGELFF. CDR3 DNA sequence: TGTGCCAGCAGCCCCGTTCCAATGGGAGAACTGTTTTTT.

This clone was picked up a small number of times. The chain employs TRBV7-3 and TRBJ2-1; TRBD2 might be the D (5 bases). The V gene's germline CDR1 is SGHTA and CDR2 FQGTGA. The germline V and J ends were trimmed by 4 bases and 9 bases, with 16 bases remaining between them. This CDR3 is 14 amino acids long. DNA of the CDR3: TGTGCCAGCAGCTCGACGCCGGGATCACGTGAGCAGTTCTTC. It yields the protein CASSSTPGSREQFF.

The chain links TRBV2 to TRBJ1-5, with 9 bases fitting TRBD1. The germline gives CDR1 SNHLY, CDR2 FYNNEI. The V and J ends lost 6 bases and 6 bases, in that order; junction bases with no gene match: 9. The CDR3 loop spans 15 amino acids. The CDR3 loop reads CASRQTGGGSQPQHF. In DNA, the CDR3 is TGTGCCAGCAGGCAAACAGGGGGCGGTAGTCAGCCCCAGCATTTT.

This chain uses TRBV27 with TRBJ2-5; weak D call: TRBD1 (6 bases). V was pared by 5 bases and J by 0 bases, with 10 bases between. The CDR3 sequence is 14 residues long. Germline assignment: CDR1 MNHEY and CDR2 SMNVEV (reference sequence). CDR3 DNA: TGTGCCAGCAGTCCCCGGGACAACCAAGAGACCCAGTACTTC. Amino acids: CASSPRDNQETQYF.

The CDR3 bases are TGTGCCTGGGAAGTGAAGACGGATGAAAAACTGTTTTTT. Residues: CAWEVKTDEKLFF. The V call is TRBV30, the J call TRBJ1-4, with D hard to call. CDR1 GTSNPN and CDR2 SVGIG come from the germline V gene (reference sequence). This CDR3 comprises 13 residues. Trimming removed 5 bases at V and 6 bases at J, with 13 bases between.

This clone was counted once. V is TRBV5-4 and J is TRBJ1-1; no firm D call. The V end was cut by 0 bases, the J end by 2 bases, with 5 bases between. Germline V CDR1 and CDR2: SGHNT, YYREEE (reference sequence). The CDR3 contains 13 residues. CDR3 DNA sequence: TGTGCCAGCAGCTTGGGGGTAAACACTGAAGCTTTCTTT. Its translation: CASSLGVNTEAFF.

This chain connects TRBV18 to TRBJ1-1; 9 bases align to TRBD1. The V gene's germline CDR1 is KGHSH and CDR2 LQKENI. The ends lost 4 bases at V and 3 bases at J; junction bases unmatched: 6. The CDR3 sequence is 15 residues long. The CDR3 nucleotides read TGTGCCAGCTCACTCCGGGACAGGGACTACACTGAAGCTTTCTTT. Translation: CASSLRDRDYTEAFF.

This clone was seen only once. The CDR3 ends on some other residue instead of the conserved phenylalanine or tryptophan, so this is likely a read error. The V gene is TRBV6-5, the J gene TRBJ1-3, with D tentatively TRBD1 (5 bases). The CDR3 contains 15 residues. Germline CDR1 reads MNHEY; CDR2 reads SVGAGI. V lost 6 bases and J 0 bases, leaving 12 bases between the germline ends. CDR3 in amino acids: CASSVGGSSGNTIYV. CDR3 nucleotide sequence: TGTGCCAGCAGCGTGGGGGGGTCCTCTGGAAACACCATATATGTT.

This chain uses TRBV9 with TRBJ2-1, with 11 bases matching TRBD2. The CDR3 is made up of 18 amino acids. Germline V gives CDR1 SGDLS, CDR2 YYNGEE. With 1 base clipped from V and 5 bases from J, the junction kept 11 bases outside the gene matches. CDR3 sequence (DNA): TGTGCCAGCAGCGTAACTATTACTAGCGGGAGTGGGGACAATGAGCAGTTCTTC. Translation gives CASSVTITSGSGDNEQFF.

The CDR3 bases are TGTGCCAGTAGTTCCGGGACAGTTCAATATAGCAATCAGCCCCAGCATTTT. Amino acid sequence: CASSSGTVQYSNQPQHF. This chain connects TRBV19 to TRBJ1-5, with 7 bases lining up with TRBD1. CDR1 and CDR2 (germline): LNHDA, SQIVND (reference sequence). The CDR3 sequence is 17 residues long. Germline trimming cut 5 bases from V and 0 bases from J; bases unmatched to any gene: 10.

The V and J genes are TRBV19 and TRBJ1-5; TRBD1 is a possible D gene (5 bases). The CDR3 has 14 amino acids. The V gene's germline CDR1 is LNHDA and CDR2 SQIVND (reference sequence). V lost 6 bases and J lost 6, with 15 bases in between. DNA of the CDR3: TGTGCCAGTAGCTGGGACGGGCGGGGTCAGCCCCAGCATTTT. Translating gives CASSWDGRGQPQHF.

As regards this clone: Within the sample, other DNA sequences also encode this same CDR3. V gene TRBV7-8 combines with J gene TRBJ2-1, with D maybe TRBD1 (6 bases). Germline CDR1 and CDR2: SGHVS and FQNEAQ. The CDR3 loop spans 12 amino acids. V lost 1 base and J lost 9, with 7 bases in between. CDR3 in DNA: TGTGCCAGCAGCTTAGGAGGGGGTGAGCAGTTCTTC. This codes for CASSLGGGEQFF.

The chain links TRBV28 to TRBJ1-5; no definite D call. The CDR3 sequence is 14 residues long. With 7 bases removed from V and 3 bases from J, the gap between germline ends came to 13 bases. Germline V CDR1 and CDR2: MDHEN, SYDVKM. CDR3 protein: CASIPSLSNQPQHF. In DNA, the CDR3 is TGTGCCAGCATTCCTTCACTGTCCAATCAGCCCCAGCATTTT.